The present entry profiles one TCR beta chain with its context. The antigen it recognizes is unknown. Qualities for individual bases were not recorded, and no much larger clone is one base off. The method was the immunoSEQ multiplex PCR assay. A mixture of 60 forward primers for TCR Vbeta segments and 13 reverse primers for TCR Jbeta segments was used in the multiplex PCR. Amplification of the CDR3 region of rearranged TCR beta genes was performed with a multiplex PCR assay on genomic DNA. The amplified TCR beta libraries were sequenced on the Illumina HiSeq System as 87-base-pair reads. The original pipeline was this. A later analysis counted some 80 million unique TCR beta chains across the 670 or so repertoires, and 10 million to 11 million of these chains were shared by at least two donors. To remove PCR and sequencing errors, raw reads were error-corrected and collapsed into unique sequences using a nearest-neighbor algorithm that merged closely related sequences. V, D and J gene segments were assigned by aligning CDR3 sequences to IMGT reference sequences. Each retained sequence needed at least a six-nucleotide match to both a V gene segment and a J gene segment. Rearrangements were classified as productive when the CDR3 lacked stop codons and remained in frame with V and J, and all other rearrangements were classified as non-productive. CDR3 was defined by IMGT convention, running from the second conserved V-encoded cysteine to the conserved J-encoded phenylalanine. Sequences without an unambiguous match to a single V gene segment were excluded from the earlier analysis of 500 to 700 of the donors. In an earlier analysis of 587 of the donors, a V segment was called functional when productive rearrangements were above 56.7%, and segregating when the standard deviation between donors exceeded 5%. A statistical classification framework was built for diagnosing cytomegalovirus status from the catalog of TCR beta chain sequences. V and J gene assignment, in a later analysis, came from comparing TCR nucleotide sequences with IMGT/GENE-DB human TR gene sequences. The TCRdist pipeline was used in a later analysis to assign CDR3 sequences and most-parsimonious VDJ recombination scenarios. In a later analysis, every TCR beta chain was defined by the combination of its CDR3 amino acid sequence and its V-gene family, and reads without a unique V-gene family were dropped. As a way to deal with suspected cross-contamination and a sequencing artifact, a later analysis dropped roughly 600 nucleotide sequences that were highly shared and had low generation probability. In a later analysis, a clonal expansion index was calculated for each public chain from normalized within-repertoire ranks of inferred template counts. In a later analysis, generation probabilities were computed with a VDJ recombination model fitted to out-of-frame rearrangements, and the resulting probabilities were checked against IGoR. Hypergeometric tests were used in a later analysis to score TCR-TCR, TCR-HLA and TCR-CMV co-occurrence, with a repertoire-size bias correction applied to the TCR pairs. A later analysis estimated false discovery rates by permuting HLA or CMV assignments 20 times. In a later analysis, co-occurring TCRs were grouped with DBSCAN, and TCRdist sequence similarity was added when clustering was performed within HLA-allele-positive subsets. Repertoires with fewer than 30,000 or more than 120,000 public chains were left out of co-occurrence clustering, as were a handful of repertoires with anomalous nucleotide sharing. TCRdb stores this immuneACCESS table with in-frame sequences only. Part of the clones is absent; in the studies checked, under half of the shortfall reflects unresolved V genes, and no reason is known for the rest. D and trimming were read from the DNA, whereas the V and J calls and clone size are those reported in that table. Counted in this sample were 100,000 to 150,000 clones; 80% of them appeared once. The biggest ten clones account for roughly 5% of the sample.

In total, approximately 610 healthy bone marrow donors made up the cohort. At the time of sampling, every cohort member was nominally healthy, though immune exposures that went unrecorded were likely present. The donor tested CMV seronegative and was one of the 352 seronegative cohort members. A peripheral blood sample was provided by each donor, and peripheral blood mononuclear cells were used for TCR beta sequencing. The Qiagen DNeasy Blood Extraction Kit was used to extract genomic DNA from the blood cell samples. The data belong to a study of cytomegalovirus exposure and HLA in healthy donors (dated by TCRdb to 2015 to 2018). In terms of the full investigation: An earlier analysis of some 500 of the donors reported more than 250 Gb of sequence data and about 100 million unique TCR beta sequences from about 179 million T cells. Roughly 300 gigabases of sequencing data and approximately 85 million unique TCR sequences were included in an early release covering 500 to 750 HLA-typed donors. Among the roughly 400 genotyped donors, around 79% belonged to the genetic ancestry cluster associated with self-reported Caucasian donors. The study aimed to test whether signatures of past pathogen exposure could be identified by cataloging public T cell receptors. Using immunosequencing, the study profiled T cell repertoires from about 650 subjects and related those repertoires to cytomegalovirus serostatus. In addition to the first cohort of 666 subjects, a separate validation cohort of approximately 120 different subjects was used. To predict cytomegalovirus infection status, the study brought together high-throughput TCR immunosequencing, statistical association of individual TCRs with disease status, and machine learning. In a later analysis, previously published TCR beta repertoires from several hundred donors were re-analyzed and high-resolution HLA genotyping was added so that TCR occurrence patterns could be studied. Rather than using new phenotypic data, the later analysis identified candidate immune exposures from TCR beta sequences and from how often those sequences occurred across donors. An earlier analysis of 500 to 750 of the donors applied high-throughput TCR beta sequencing to assess whether each TCR beta V gene segment acted as functional or pseudogenic. Donor age, sex, ethnicity and CMV serostatus were compiled alongside the repertoire data. A later genetic analysis used genome-wide SNP genotypes for about three fifths of the 666 donors, treating that subset as a discovery cohort. All discovery cohort repertoires had been generated on a single sequencing platform. HLA typing included class I and class II loci at four-digit resolution. Typing coverage differed by locus: A, B, C, DRB1 and DQB1 were typed in roughly 620-640 donors, DQA1 in 500 to 550, DPA1 in around 610, and DPB1 in approximately 450. About five DR-DQ haplotypes were handled as single units for association and clustering because linkage in the cohort was strong. Among about 370 genotyped donors of the cohort, an average of about 220,000 unique TCR beta nucleotide sequences was sequenced per donor, of which about 19% were non-productive.

Inclusive of the bounding cysteine and phenylalanine, the CDR3 is 14 residues long. Only the CDR3 region is kept as DNA, spanning 42 bases read in frame from base 1. The V and J ends are trimmed by 1 base and 3 bases, leaving 9 bases between them. CDR1 and CDR2 are drawn from the germline V gene: SNHLY, FYNNEI. Study-level results and caveats: The 87-base-pair reads could not distinguish some IMGT-functional V segments, including TRBV6-2 and TRBV6-3, so those segments were excluded. In a later genetic analysis, fewer N-insertions in productive TCRs were reported among donors in an Asian-associated ancestry cluster than the roughly 700-donor mean. It was suggested by the authors that the approach could potentially be generalized to other disease states and immunological phenotypes. Linkage disequilibrium might explain the correlated functional status among segregating V segments, but an unknown experimental factor could not be ruled out. An earlier analysis of some 560 of the donors showed that most TCR beta V segments appeared in productive rearrangements either about 87% or about 30% of the time, which broadly matched IMGT annotations. The cohort was sequenced for TCR beta chains only, and without alpha or paired-chain data the features that could be detected were limited. A further reported finding was that TCR beta sequences accurately predicted the HLA-A and HLA-B alleles for most subjects in the first cohort. Because HLA typing was unavailable for some donors at each locus, only the typed subset was used in association tests. The earlier analysis of 450 to 700 of the donors excluded roughly 16 rarely observed V segments, including chromosome 9 orphons, because counts were too low. Most CMV-associated TCR beta chains appeared to be HLA-restricted in a later analysis, and the HLA associations seemed to be driven largely by CMV exposure. At a false discovery rate of 0.05, a later analysis linked 16,951 TCR beta sequences to specific HLA alleles. For the cohort, immune exposure information was limited to CMV serostatus. In a later analysis, HLA-associated TCR beta chains showed more clonal expansion and lower generation probabilities than non-associated chains that were equally common. A cluster of highly shared sequence variants was judged likely to represent a technical artifact of the sequencing pipeline. According to a later analysis, TCR association rates differed among HLA loci, with DRB1 alleles showing the most associated TCRs and HLA-C alleles showing the fewest. In vitro tests confirmed that three of the cytomegalovirus-associated TCR beta chains recognize cytomegalovirus antigens. Sequencing depth was assumed to be roughly uniform across donors in the presence/absence analyses, though that assumption may not hold. In a later analysis, several top co-occurrence clusters were reported to appear linked to parvovirus B19, influenza, CMV and Epstein-Barr virus. Most TCR sequences were seen in very few donors, while some public TCRs were found in many individuals. A later genetic analysis associated a missense DCLRE1C variant with V-gene and J-gene trimming of TCR beta chains, and an independent cohort replicated the association. In both the original and validation cohorts, the classifier was reported to diagnose cytomegalovirus status with high specificity and sensitivity. The study listed 150 to 200 TCR beta chains as associated with cytomegalovirus. Strong co-occurrence of HLA alleles, especially DR and DQ, made assigning TCR associations to individual alleles difficult.

The rearrangement combines TRBV2 with TRBJ1-1; D gene: possibly TRBD1, on 5 matching bases. The material sequenced was PBMCs. This TCR derives from a man aged 25 to 45 in good health and CMV-seronegative. This receptor has the CDR3 CASSEGGRDTEAFF. The DNA sequence is as follows: TGTGCCAGCAGTGAAGGGGGCAGGGACACTGAAGCTTTCTTT. Reference TRBV2 and TRBJ1-1 genes cover what lies past the CDR3, so the full variable domain is EPEVTQTPSHQVTQMGQEVILRCVPISNHLYFYWYRQILGQKVEFLVSFYNNEISEKSEIFDDQFSVERPDGSNFTLKIRSTKLEDSAMYFCASSEGGRDTEAFFGQGTRLTVV.